The 11 T cell receptor beta chains reported below all come from one sample, sequenced in a study of beta chain features in type 1 diabetes. The study, taken as a whole, reports: Patients with Type 1 diabetes showed moderately but significantly shorter TCRB CDR3s in all four CD4+ subsets.

The antigens for these receptors are not known. All of the isolated RNA was reverse transcribed, so expressed TCRB transcripts were sequenced. TCRdb's table, derived via immunoSEQ multiplex PCR, lists solely in-frame clones and lacks some. The sample has a few hundred thousand clones; 10% to 15% are singletons. The sample taken for sequencing was naive CD4+ T cells from blood. These receptors were collected from a woman under 30 with type 1 diabetes.

This chain joins TRBV19 and TRBJ1-5, with 7 bases fitting TRBD1. CDR1 LNHDA and CDR2 SQIVND come from the germline V gene (reference sequence). The junction had 6 bases not matched to a gene; V was cut back by 0 bases and J by 7 bases. The CDR3 covers 15 residues. CDR3 in DNA: TGTGCCAGTAGTATAGAAAGGACAGGAGGCCAGCCCCAGCATTTT. Protein product: CASSIERTGGQPQHF. Drawing the rest from reference TRBV19 and TRBJ1-5, the complete variable domain is DGGITQSPKYLFRKEGQNVTLSCEQNLNHDAMYWYRQDPGQGLRLIYYSQIVNDFQKGDIAEGYSVSREKKESFPLTVTSAQKNPTAFYLCASSIERTGGQPQHFGDGTRLSIL.

The V gene is TRBV30, the J gene TRBJ2-3; 10 bases line up with TRBD2. J gave up 4 bases and V 2 bases, and 3 bases lay outside the gene matches. Germline CDR1 is GTSNPN and CDR2 is SVGIG (reference sequence). The CDR3 has 14 residues. The CDR3 bases are TGTGCCTGGAGTATCCTAGCGGGAGCAGATACGCAGTATTTT. Its protein product is CAWSILAGADTQYF.

The V and J genes are TRBV5-4 and TRBJ2-5, with 13 bases matching TRBD2. With 7 bases clipped from V and 0 bases from J, the junction kept 3 bases outside the gene matches. This CDR3 contains 15 residues. Germline V gene lookup returns CDR1 SGHNT and CDR2 YYREEE (reference sequence). CDR3 sequence (DNA): TGTGCCAGCGTCGGACTAGCGGGGGACCAAGAGACCCAGTACTTC. It yields the protein CASVGLAGDQETQYF. Full variable domain (remainder filled in from reference TRBV5-4 and TRBJ2-5): ETGVTQSPTHLIKTRGQQVTLRCSSQSGHNTVSWYQQALGQGPQFIFQYYREEENGRGNFPPRFSGLQFPNYSSELNVNALELDDSALYLCASVGLAGDQETQYFGPGTRLLVL.

The chain is built from TRBV5-1 and TRBJ2-1; TRBD1 aligns across 9 bases. Germline assignment: CDR1 SGHRS and CDR2 YFSETQ. V dropped 3 bases and J dropped 5; count of bases not matched to a gene: 6. The CDR3 has 15 amino acids. CDR3 in amino acids: CASSSTGGADNEQFF. CDR3 in DNA: TGCGCCAGCAGCTCAACAGGGGGCGCGGACAATGAGCAGTTCTTC.

V gene TRBV5-6 combines with J gene TRBJ2-5; D perhaps matches TRBD2 (6 bases). CDR1 is SGHDT, CDR2 YYEEEE, per germline. Trimming left V 7 bases short and J 3 bases short, with 13 bases between. The CDR3 is made up of 13 amino acids. This chain's CDR3 is CASRDWGKETQYF. The CDR3 coding sequence is TGTGCCAGCCGGGACTGGGGAAAAGAGACCCAGTACTTC.

This clone was counted a few times. The CDR3 region has the DNA TGTGCCAGCAGCCCCCGCGGGAGTGAGCAGTTCTTC. It codes for CASSPRGSEQFF. J is TRBJ2-1 and V is TRBV28, with TRBD2 identical over 7 bases. The CDR3 spans 12 residues. The germline gives CDR1 MDHEN, CDR2 SYDVKM. V lost 6 bases and J lost 9; bases outside the gene matches: 5.

The chain is built from TRBV7-2 and TRBJ2-7; D uncertain. Trimming stripped 5 bases from V and 4 bases from J, with 6 bases between. This CDR3 contains 11 residues. Germline V gene lookup returns CDR1 SGHTA and CDR2 FQGNSA. The CDR3 reads CASSTQYEQYF. The CDR3 DNA follows: TGTGCCAGCAGCACACAGTACGAGCAGTACTTC.

This clone has a handful of counts. The chain's CDR3 is CASSSPGQGYNEQFF. In DNA, the CDR3 is TGCGCCAGCAGCTCACCGGGACAGGGATACAATGAGCAGTTCTTC. This chain connects TRBV5-1 to TRBJ2-1, with 9 bases identical to TRBD1. Germline V gene data show CDR1 as SGHRS and CDR2 as YFSETQ. CDR3 length: 15 amino acids. V shed 3 bases, J shed 4 bases, and the junction held 5 bases outside the gene matches.

This chain links TRBV4-1 with TRBJ2-7; D gene ambiguous. This CDR3 spans 15 amino acids. The germline gives CDR1 MGHRA, CDR2 YSYEKL. V was shortened by 1 base and J by 2 bases, with 12 bases between the two germline ends. Here the CDR3 reads CASSQVGQSTYEQYF. CDR3 bases: TGCGCCAGCAGCCAAGTTGGGCAGTCGACCTACGAGCAGTACTTC.

This clone was seen a few times. The chain uses TRBV7-9 and TRBJ2-3; D perhaps matches TRBD1 (5 bases). This CDR3 comprises 11 residues. Trimming took 8 bases from V and 6 from J, leaving 9 bases between them. Germline V gene data show CDR1 as SEHNR and CDR2 as FQNEAQ (reference sequence). CDR3 coding DNA: TGTGCCAGCGGTGGGGCGGATACGCAGTATTTT. It translates to CASGGADTQYF.

This sequence joins TRBV19 and TRBJ1-1; D might be TRBD1 (5 bases). CDR3 length equals 14 residues. Germline V gene data show CDR1 as LNHDA and CDR2 as SQIVND (reference sequence). Trimming took off 3 bases at V and 0 bases at J, with 8 bases between the two ends. The CDR3 nucleotides read TGTGCCAGTAGTATGAACAGGATGAACACTGAAGCTTTCTTT. It translates to CASSMNRMNTEAFF. Supplemented by reference TRBV19 and TRBJ1-1, the full variable domain reads DGGITQSPKYLFRKEGQNVTLSCEQNLNHDAMYWYRQDPGQGLRLIYYSQIVNDFQKGDIAEGYSVSREKKESFPLTVTSAQKNPTAFYLCASSMNRMNTEAFFGQGTRLTVV.